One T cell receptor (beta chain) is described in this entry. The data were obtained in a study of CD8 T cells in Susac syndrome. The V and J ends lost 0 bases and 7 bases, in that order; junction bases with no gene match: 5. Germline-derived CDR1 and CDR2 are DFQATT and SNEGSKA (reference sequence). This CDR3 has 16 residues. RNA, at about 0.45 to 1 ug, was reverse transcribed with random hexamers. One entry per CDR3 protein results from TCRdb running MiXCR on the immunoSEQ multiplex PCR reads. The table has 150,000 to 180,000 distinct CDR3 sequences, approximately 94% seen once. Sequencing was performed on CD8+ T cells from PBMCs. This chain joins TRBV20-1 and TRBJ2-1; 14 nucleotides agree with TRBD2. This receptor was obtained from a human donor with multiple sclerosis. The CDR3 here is CSARDLWTSGGNEQFF. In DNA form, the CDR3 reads TGCAGTGCTAGAGATCTGTGGACTAGCGGGGGGAATGAGCAGTTCTTC.